The present TCR beta chain was sequenced within a study of PD-L1 blockade in urothelial cancer. Study observations and caveats: Expansion of tumor-associated blood clones at 3 weeks was greater in durable-benefit patients.

The CDR3 extends over 16 amino acids. Germline-derived CDR1 and CDR2 are LNHDA and SQIVND (reference sequence). V shed 0 bases and J shed 4 bases, with 16 bases lying between them. A note on this clone: Its matching antigen is unknown.

TCRdb's copy holds only in-frame clones and misses some; the assay was immunoSEQ multiplex PCR. The profile shows 40,000 to 50,000 clones, roughly 86% of them singletons. Time point reported: peripheral blood 6 weeks after treatment start. This clonotype was sampled from a man aged 60 to 75 with urothelial cancer. The source was PBMCs, collected around atezolizumab (anti-PD-L1) treatment. This chain connects TRBV19 to TRBJ2-7; D is possibly TRBD2 (7 bases). CDR3 loop: CASSIDRAGQGYEQYF. For the CDR3, the DNA is TGTGCCAGTAGTATAGATCGAGCGGGACAAGGGTACGAGCAGTACTTC.